The present T cell receptor (beta chain) was sequenced within a study of cytomegalovirus exposure and HLA in healthy donors. Findings and caveats of the study: A few CMV-associated chains proved CMV antigen-specific in vitro. The authors later linked a missense DCLRE1C variant to TCR beta V- and J-gene trimming.

All donors participated as healthy donors of bone marrow. Researchers ran the PCR with 60 Vbeta and 13 Jbeta primers. Assay: immunoSEQ multiplex PCR; the TCRdb copy retains only in-frame clones and omits some. The table shows hundreds of thousands of clones, with more than 85% occurring only once. About this clone itself: Its matching antigen is unknown.

Germline V lookup: CDR1 SGHRS, CDR2 YFSETQ. The ends lost 4 bases at V and 5 bases at J; junction bases unmatched: 9. The CDR3 runs to 14 residues. This sequence joins TRBV5-1 and TRBJ2-7; 7 nucleotides align to TRBD1. Sequenced: PBMCs. This TCR was recovered from a woman aged 18-29 years in good health and CMV-seronegative. The CDR3 DNA reads TGCGCCAGCAGCCTGGGACAGAATTGGGACGAGCAGTACTTC. Translating gives CASSLGQNWDEQYF.